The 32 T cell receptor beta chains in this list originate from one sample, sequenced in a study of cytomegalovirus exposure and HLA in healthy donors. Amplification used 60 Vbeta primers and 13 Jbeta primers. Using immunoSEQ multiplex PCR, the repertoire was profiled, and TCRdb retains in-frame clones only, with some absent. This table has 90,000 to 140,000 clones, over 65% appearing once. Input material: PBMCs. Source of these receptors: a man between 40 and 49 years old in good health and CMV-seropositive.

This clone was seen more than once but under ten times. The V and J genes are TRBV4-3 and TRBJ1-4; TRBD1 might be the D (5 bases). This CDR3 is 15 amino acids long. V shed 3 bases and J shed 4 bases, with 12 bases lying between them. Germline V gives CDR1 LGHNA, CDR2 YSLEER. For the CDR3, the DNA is TGCGCCAGCAGCCAGACCGACAGAATTAATGAAAAACTGTTTTTT. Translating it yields CASSQTDRINEKLFF.

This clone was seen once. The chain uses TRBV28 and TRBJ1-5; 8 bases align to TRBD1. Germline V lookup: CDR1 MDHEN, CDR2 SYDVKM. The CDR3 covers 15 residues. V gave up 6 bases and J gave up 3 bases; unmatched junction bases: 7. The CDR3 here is CASRATGGINQPQHF. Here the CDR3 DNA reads TGTGCCAGCAGAGCCACAGGGGGTATCAATCAGCCCCAGCATTTT.

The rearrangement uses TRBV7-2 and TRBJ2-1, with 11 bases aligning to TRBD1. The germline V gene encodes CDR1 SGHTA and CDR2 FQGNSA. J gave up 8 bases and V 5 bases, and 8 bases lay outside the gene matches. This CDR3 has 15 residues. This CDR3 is CASSQGQGAFHEQFF. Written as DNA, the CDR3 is TGTGCCAGCAGCCAAGGACAGGGGGCCTTCCATGAGCAGTTCTTC.

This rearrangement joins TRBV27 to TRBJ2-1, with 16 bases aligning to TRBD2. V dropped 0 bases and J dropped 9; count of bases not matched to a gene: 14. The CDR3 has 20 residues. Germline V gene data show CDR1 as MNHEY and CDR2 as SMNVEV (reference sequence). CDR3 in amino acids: CASSLSGLAGGPGGVGEQFF. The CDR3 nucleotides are TGTGCCAGCAGTTTATCGGGACTAGCGGGAGGGCCTGGGGGAGTGGGTGAGCAGTTCTTC.

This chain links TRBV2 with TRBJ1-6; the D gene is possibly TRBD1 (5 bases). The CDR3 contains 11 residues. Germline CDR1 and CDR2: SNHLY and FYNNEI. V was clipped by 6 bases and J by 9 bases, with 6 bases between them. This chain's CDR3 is CASRGGSPLHF. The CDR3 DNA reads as TGTGCCAGCAGGGGGGGTTCACCCCTCCACTTT.

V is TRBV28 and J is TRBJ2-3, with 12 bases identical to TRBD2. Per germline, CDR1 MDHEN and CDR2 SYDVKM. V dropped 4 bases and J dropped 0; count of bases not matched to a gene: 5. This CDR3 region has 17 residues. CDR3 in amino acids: CASSSRLAGASTDTQYF. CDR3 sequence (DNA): TGTGCCAGCAGTTCCCGACTAGCGGGAGCCAGCACAGATACGCAGTATTTT. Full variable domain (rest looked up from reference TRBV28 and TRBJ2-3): DVKVTQSSRYLVKRTGEKVFLECVQDMDHENMFWYRQDPGLGLRLIYFSYDVKMKEKGDIPEGYSVSREKKERFSLILESASTNQTSMYLCASSSRLAGASTDTQYFGPGTRLTVL.

CDR3 amino acids: CASSFSGGEGEQFF. The DNA of the CDR3 is TGTGCCAGCAGCTTTAGCGGGGGGGAGGGTGAGCAGTTCTTC. V and J are TRBV11-3 and TRBJ2-1; 11 nucleotides line up with TRBD2. Germline V lookup: CDR1 SGHNT, CDR2 YENEEA. J gave up 9 bases and V 3 bases, and 4 bases lay outside the gene matches. This CDR3 contains 14 residues.

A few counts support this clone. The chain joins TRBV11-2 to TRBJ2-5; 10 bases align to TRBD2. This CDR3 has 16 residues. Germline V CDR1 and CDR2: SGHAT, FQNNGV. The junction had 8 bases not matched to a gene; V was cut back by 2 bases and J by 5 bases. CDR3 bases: TGTGCCAGCAGCTTACGGGCTAGCGGGAGCACGGAGACCCAGTACTTC. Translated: CASSLRASGSTETQYF.

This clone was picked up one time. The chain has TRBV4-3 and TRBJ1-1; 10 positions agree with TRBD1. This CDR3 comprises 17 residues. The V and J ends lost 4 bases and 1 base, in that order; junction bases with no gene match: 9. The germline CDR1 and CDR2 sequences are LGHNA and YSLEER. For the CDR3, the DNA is TGCGCCAGCAGCCGTGGAGGAGGGACAGGGGAGAACACTGAAGCTTTCTTT. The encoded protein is CASSRGGGTGENTEAFF.

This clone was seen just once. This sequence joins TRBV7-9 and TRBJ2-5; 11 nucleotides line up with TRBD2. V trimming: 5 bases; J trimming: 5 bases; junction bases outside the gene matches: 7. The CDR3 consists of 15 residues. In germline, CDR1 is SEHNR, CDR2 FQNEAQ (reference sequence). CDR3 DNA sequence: TGTGCCAGCAGCCTGACTAGCGGGGCAATGGAGACCCAGTACTTC. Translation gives CASSLTSGAMETQYF.

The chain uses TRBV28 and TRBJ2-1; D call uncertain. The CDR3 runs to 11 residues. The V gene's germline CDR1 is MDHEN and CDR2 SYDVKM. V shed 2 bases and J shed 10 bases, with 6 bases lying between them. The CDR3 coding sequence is TGTGCCAGCAGTTTAGTAAGCGAGCAGTTCTTC. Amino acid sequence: CASSLVSEQFF.

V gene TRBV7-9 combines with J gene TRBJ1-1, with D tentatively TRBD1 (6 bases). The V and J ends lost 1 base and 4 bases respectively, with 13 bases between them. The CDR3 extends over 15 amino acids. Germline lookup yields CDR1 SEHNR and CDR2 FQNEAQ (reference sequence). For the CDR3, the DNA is TGTGCCAGCAGCTTAGAGGGGGTAAGGGGCACTGAAGCTTTCTTT. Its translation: CASSLEGVRGTEAFF.

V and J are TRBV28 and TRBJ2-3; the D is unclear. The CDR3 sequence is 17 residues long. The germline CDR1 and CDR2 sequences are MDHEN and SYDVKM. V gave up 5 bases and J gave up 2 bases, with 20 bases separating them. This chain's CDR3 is CASSAAVYEHSTDTQYF. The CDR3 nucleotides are TGTGCCAGCAGTGCCGCCGTCTACGAGCATTCCACAGATACGCAGTATTTT. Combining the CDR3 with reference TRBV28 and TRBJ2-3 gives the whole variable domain DVKVTQSSRYLVKRTGEKVFLECVQDMDHENMFWYRQDPGLGLRLIYFSYDVKMKEKGDIPEGYSVSREKKERFSLILESASTNQTSMYLCASSAAVYEHSTDTQYFGPGTRLTVL.

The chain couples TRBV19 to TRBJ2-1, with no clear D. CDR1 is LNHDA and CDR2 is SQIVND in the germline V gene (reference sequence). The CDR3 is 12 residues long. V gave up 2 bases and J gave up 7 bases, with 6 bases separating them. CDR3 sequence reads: CASSISENEQFF. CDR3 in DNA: TGTGCCAGTAGTATAAGCGAAAATGAGCAGTTCTTC.

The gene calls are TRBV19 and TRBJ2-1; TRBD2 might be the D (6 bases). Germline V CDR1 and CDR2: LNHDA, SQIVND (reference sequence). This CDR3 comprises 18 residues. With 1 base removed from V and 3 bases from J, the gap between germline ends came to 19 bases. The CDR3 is CASSIGTRWQGGYNEQFF. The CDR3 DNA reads TGTGCCAGTAGTATAGGAACCCGGTGGCAGGGAGGCTACAATGAGCAGTTCTTC. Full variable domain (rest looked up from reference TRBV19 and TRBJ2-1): DGGITQSPKYLFRKEGQNVTLSCEQNLNHDAMYWYRQDPGQGLRLIYYSQIVNDFQKGDIAEGYSVSREKKESFPLTVTSAQKNPTAFYLCASSIGTRWQGGYNEQFFGPGTRLTVL.

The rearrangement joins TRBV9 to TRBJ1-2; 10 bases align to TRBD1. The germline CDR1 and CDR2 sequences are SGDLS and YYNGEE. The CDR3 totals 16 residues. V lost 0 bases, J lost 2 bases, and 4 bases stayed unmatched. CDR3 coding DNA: TGTGCCAGCAGCGTAGGAGGGGGACAGGGGAACTATGGCTACACCTTC. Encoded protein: CASSVGGGQGNYGYTF.

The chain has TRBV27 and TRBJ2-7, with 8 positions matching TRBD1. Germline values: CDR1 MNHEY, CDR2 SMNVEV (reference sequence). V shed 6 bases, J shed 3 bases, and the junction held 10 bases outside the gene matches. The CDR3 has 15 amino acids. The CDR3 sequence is CASSPYPTGDYEQYF. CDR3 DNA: TGTGCCAGCAGCCCCTATCCGACAGGGGACTACGAGCAGTACTTC.

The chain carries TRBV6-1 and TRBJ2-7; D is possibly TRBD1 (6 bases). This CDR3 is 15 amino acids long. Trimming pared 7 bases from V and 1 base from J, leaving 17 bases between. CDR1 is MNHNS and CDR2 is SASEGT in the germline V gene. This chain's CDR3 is CASTTGTLISYEQYF. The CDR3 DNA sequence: TGTGCCAGCACTACAGGGACCTTAATTTCCTACGAGCAGTACTTC.

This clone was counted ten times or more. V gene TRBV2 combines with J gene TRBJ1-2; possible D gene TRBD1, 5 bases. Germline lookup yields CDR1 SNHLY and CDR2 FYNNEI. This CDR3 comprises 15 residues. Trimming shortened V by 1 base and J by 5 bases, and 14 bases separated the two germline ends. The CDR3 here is CASSEGGGWSYGYTF. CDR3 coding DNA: TGTGCCAGCAGTGAAGGTGGGGGGTGGTCGTATGGCTACACCTTC.

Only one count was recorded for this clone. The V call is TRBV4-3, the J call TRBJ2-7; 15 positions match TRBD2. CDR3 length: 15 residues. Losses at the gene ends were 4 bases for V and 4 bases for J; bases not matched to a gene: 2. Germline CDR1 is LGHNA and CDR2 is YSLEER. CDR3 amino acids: CASSRGLAGGYEQYF. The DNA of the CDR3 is TGCGCCAGCAGCCGAGGACTAGCGGGGGGGTACGAGCAGTACTTC.

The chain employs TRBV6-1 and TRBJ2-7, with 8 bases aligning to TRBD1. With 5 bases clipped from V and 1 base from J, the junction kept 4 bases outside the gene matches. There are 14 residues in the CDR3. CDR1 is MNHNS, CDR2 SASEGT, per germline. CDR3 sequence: CASSPRTGSYEQYF. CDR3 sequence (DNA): TGTGCCAGCAGTCCGAGGACAGGGTCCTACGAGCAGTACTTC.

The CDR3 protein is CAWSVSTGRQSQPQHF. In nucleotides, the CDR3 is TGTGCCTGGAGTGTCTCGACAGGGAGGCAATCACAGCCCCAGCATTTT. This rearrangement joins TRBV30 to TRBJ1-5; 7 positions match TRBD1. Germline V gene sequence: CDR1 GTSNPN, CDR2 SVGIG (reference sequence). The CDR3 has 16 residues. V shed 0 bases, J shed 7 bases, and the junction held 12 bases outside the gene matches.

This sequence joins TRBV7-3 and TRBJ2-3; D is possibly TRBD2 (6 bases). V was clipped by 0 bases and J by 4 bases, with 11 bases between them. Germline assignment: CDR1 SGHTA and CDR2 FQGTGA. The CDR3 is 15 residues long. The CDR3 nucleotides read TGTGCCAGCAGCTTAACGGGTGGGGGGTCAGATACGCAGTATTTT. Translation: CASSLTGGGSDTQYF.

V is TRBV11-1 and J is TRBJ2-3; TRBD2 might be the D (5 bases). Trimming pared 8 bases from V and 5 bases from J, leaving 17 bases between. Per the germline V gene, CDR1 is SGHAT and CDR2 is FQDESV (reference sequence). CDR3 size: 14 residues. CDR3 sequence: CASARGREQDTQYF. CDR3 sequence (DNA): TGTGCCAGCGCCCGTGGAAGGGAGCAAGATACGCAGTATTTT.

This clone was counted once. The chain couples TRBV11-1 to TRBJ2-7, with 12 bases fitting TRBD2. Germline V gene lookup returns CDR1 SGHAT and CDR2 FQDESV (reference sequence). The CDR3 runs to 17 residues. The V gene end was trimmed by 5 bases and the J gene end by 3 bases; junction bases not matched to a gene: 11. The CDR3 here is CASSPRLAGDASYEQYF. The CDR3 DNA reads TGTGCCAGCAGCCCCCGACTAGCGGGAGATGCTAGCTACGAGCAGTACTTC.

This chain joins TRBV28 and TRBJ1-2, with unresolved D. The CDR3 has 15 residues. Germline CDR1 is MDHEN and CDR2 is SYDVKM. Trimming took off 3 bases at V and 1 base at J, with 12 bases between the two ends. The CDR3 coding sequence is TGTGCCAGCAGTTTGATAGACCGGGTTAACTATGGCTACACCTTC. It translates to CASSLIDRVNYGYTF.

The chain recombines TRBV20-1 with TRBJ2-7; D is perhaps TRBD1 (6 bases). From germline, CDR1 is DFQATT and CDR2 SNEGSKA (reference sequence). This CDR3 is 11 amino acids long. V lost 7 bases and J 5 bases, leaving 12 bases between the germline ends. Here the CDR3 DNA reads TGCAGTGGGCAGGGGATGGACGAGCAGTACTTC. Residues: CSGQGMDEQYF.

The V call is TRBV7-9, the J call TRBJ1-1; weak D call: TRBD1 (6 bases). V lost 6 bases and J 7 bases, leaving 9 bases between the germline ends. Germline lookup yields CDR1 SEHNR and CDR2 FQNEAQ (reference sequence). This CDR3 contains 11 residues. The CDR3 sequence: CASSLQGEAFF. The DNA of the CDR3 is TGTGCCAGCAGTCTACAGGGTGAAGCTTTCTTT.

The CDR3 reads CASSLVLDRVGYTF. Written as DNA, the CDR3 is TGTGCCAGCAGCTTAGTTTTGGACAGGGTTGGCTACACCTTC. The gene calls are TRBV7-9 and TRBJ1-2; TRBD1 aligns across 8 bases. The V segment lost 1 base and the J segment 7 bases; nucleotides outside the gene matches: 5. This CDR3 comprises 14 residues. Looked up from germline, CDR1 is SEHNR and CDR2 is FQNEAQ (reference sequence). Full variable domain (rest looked up from reference TRBV7-9 and TRBJ1-2): DTGVSQNPRHKITKRGQNVTFRCDPISEHNRLYWYRQTLGQGPEFLTYFQNEAQLEKSRLLSDRFSAERPKGSFSTLEIQRTEQGDSAMYLCASSLVLDRVGYTFGSGTRLTVV.

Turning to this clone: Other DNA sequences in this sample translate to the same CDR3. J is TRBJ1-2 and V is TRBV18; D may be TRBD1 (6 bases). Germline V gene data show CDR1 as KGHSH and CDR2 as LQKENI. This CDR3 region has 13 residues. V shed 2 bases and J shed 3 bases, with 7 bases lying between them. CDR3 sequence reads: CASSPGGDYGYTF. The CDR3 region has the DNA TGTGCCAGCTCACCAGGGGGCGACTATGGCTACACCTTC.

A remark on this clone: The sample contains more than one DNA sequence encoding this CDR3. CDR3 nucleotide sequence: TGCGCCAGCAGCCCACGACAGGGGACGAACACTGAAGCTTTCTTT. This sequence encodes CASSPRQGTNTEAFF. This rearrangement joins TRBV5-1 to TRBJ1-1; the match to TRBD1 covers 8 bases. V shed 4 bases and J 1 base; nucleotides not matched to a gene: 6. Germline V CDR1 and CDR2: SGHRS, YFSETQ. The length of the CDR3 is 15 residues. The full variable domain, rest sourced from reference TRBV5-1 and TRBJ1-1, is KAGVTQTPRYLIKTRGQQVTLSCSPISGHRSVSWYQQTPGQGLQFLFEYFSETQRNKGNFPGRFSGRQFSNSRSEMNVSTLELGDSALYLCASSPRQGTNTEAFFGQGTRLTVV.

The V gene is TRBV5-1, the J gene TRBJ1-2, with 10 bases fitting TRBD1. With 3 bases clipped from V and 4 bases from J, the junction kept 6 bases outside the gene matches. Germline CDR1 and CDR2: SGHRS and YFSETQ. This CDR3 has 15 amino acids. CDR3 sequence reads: CASSSTGTGVYGYTF. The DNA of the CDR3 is TGCGCCAGCAGCTCGACCGGGACAGGGGTCTATGGCTACACCTTC.